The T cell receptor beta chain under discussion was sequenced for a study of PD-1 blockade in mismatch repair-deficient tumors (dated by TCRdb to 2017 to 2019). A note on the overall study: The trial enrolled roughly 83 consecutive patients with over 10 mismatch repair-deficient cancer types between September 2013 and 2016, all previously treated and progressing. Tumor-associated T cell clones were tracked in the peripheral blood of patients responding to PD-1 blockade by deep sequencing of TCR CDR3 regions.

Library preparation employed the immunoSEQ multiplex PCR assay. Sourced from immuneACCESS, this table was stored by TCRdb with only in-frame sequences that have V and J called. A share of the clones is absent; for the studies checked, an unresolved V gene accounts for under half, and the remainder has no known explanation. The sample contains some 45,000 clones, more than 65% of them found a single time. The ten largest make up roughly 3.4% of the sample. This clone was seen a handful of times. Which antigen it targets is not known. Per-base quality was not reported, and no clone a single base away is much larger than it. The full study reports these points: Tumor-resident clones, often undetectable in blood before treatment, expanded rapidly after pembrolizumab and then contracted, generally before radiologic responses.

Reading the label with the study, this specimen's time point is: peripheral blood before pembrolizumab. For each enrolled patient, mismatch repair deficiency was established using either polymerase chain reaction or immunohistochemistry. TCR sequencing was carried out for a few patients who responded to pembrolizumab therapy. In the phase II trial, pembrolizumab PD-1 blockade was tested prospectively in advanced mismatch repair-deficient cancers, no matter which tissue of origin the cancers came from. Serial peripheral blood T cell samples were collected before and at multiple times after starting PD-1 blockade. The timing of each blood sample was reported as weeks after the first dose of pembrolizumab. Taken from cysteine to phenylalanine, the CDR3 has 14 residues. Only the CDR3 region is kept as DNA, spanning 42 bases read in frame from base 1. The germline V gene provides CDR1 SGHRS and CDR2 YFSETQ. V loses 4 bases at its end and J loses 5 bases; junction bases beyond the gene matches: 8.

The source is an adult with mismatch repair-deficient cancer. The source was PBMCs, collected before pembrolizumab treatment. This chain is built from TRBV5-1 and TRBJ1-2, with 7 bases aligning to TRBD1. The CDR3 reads CASSPGQEGYGYTF. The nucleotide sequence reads TGCGCCAGCAGCCCCGGACAGGAGGGTTATGGCTACACCTTC.